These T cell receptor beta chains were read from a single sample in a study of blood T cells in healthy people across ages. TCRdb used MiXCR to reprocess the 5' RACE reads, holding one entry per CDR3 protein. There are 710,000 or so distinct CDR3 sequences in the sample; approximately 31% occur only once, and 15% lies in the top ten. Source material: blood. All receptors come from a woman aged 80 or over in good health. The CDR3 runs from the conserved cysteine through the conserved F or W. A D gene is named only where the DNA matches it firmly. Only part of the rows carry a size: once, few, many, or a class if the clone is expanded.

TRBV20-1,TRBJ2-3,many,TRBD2,TGCAGTGCTAGCGGGGGGGTCTCGAGGGATACGCAGTATTTT,CSASGGVSRDTQYF
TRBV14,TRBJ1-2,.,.,TGTGCCAGCAGCCGGCGGGGCTATGGCTACACCTTC,CASSRRGYGYTF
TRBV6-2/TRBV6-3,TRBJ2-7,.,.,TGTGCCAGCAGTTATCCGGGAAGCACGAGCGAACCCTACGAGCAGTACTTC,CASSYPGSTSEPYEQYF
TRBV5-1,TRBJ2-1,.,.,TGCGCCAGCAGCTTGGGACTTCCCGTGGGCAATGAGCAGTTCTTC,CASSLGLPVGNEQFF
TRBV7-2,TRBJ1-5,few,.,TGTGCCAGCAGCTTAGATTCGGTACTCCGGGGAACTCAGCCCCAGCATTTT,CASSLDSVLRGTQPQHF
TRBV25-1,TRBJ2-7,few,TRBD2,TGTGCCAGCAGGTCTAGCGGGAGTATCTACGAGCAGTACTTC,CASRSSGSIYEQYF
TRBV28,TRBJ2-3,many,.,TGTGCCAGCATCCTACAGGGGGGAGGGACAGATACGCAGTATTTT,CASILQGGGTDTQYF
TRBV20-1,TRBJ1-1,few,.,TGCAGTGCTAGAGATGGGAGGGGGTGGAACACTGAAGCTTTCTTT,CSARDGRGWNTEAFF
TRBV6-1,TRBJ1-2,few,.,TGTGCCAGCTTCGCAGGACGGATTAACTATGGCTACACCTTC,CASFAGRINYGYTF
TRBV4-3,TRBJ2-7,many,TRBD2,TGCGCCAGCAGCCAATCACTAGCGGCGGTCTCCTACGAGCAGTACTTC,CASSQSLAAVSYEQYF
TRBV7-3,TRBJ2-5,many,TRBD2,TGTGCCAGCAGTCCCGGGACTAGCGGGGGGGCCGGGGAGACCCAGTACTTC,CASSPGTSGGAGETQYF
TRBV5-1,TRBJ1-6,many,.,TGCGCCAGCAGCCCCCTTCGATCAGACAATAATTCACCCCTCCACTTT,CASSPLRSDNNSPLHF
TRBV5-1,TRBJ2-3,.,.,TGCGCCAGCAGCCCCGTTATCTCTACCGGGACGCTTCTTACCACGCAGTATTTT,CASSPVISTGTLLTTQYF